These 32 T cell receptor beta chains were all obtained from the same sample, sequenced in a study of blood T cell repertoires in COVID-19. Clones were sequenced by immunoSEQ multiplex PCR, and TCRdb holds only the in-frame ones, with some missing. The table has almost 350,000 clones, roughly 90% seen once. Material: peripheral blood. The origin of the receptors is a woman aged 60-75 years with COVID-19, enrolled during active disease.

This clone was seen a single time. The chain carries TRBV19 and TRBJ2-3, with 7 bases that match TRBD1. The CDR3 has 15 amino acids. CDR1 and CDR2 (germline): LNHDA, SQIVND (reference sequence). J gave up 6 bases and V 2 bases, and 8 bases lay outside the gene matches. In DNA, the CDR3 is TGTGCCAGTAGTATAATAGGGGGCGCATCGGATACGCAGTATTTT. Translated, it gives CASSIIGGASDTQYF.

The table lists this clone with a count of one. V is TRBV11-3 and J is TRBJ2-7; D ambiguous. V dropped 1 base and J dropped 2 bases, with 9 bases sitting between them. In germline, CDR1 is SGHNT, CDR2 YENEEA. The CDR3 is made up of 14 amino acids. CDR3: CASSLGPSAYEQYF. CDR3 bases: TGTGCCAGCAGCTTAGGTCCCAGTGCCTACGAGCAGTACTTC.

The rearrangement uses TRBV5-1 and TRBJ1-1; 7 nucleotides align to TRBD1. V lost 5 bases to trimming and J lost 1 base; unmatched junction nucleotides: 5. The CDR3 is 14 residues long. CDR1 and CDR2 from the germline V gene are SGHRS and YFSETQ. CDR3 nucleotides: TGCGCCAGCAGTCATGACAGGGCGAACACTGAAGCTTTCTTT. This sequence encodes CASSHDRANTEAFF.

This chain links TRBV2 with TRBJ1-1; D call uncertain. Per germline, CDR1 SNHLY and CDR2 FYNNEI. The CDR3 length is 13 residues. Trimming cost V 3 bases and J 1 base, with 6 bases left between them. The CDR3 DNA reads as TGTGCCAGCAGTGATGAGCAGAACACTGAAGCTTTCTTT. It codes for CASSDEQNTEAFF.

V is TRBV2 and J is TRBJ2-2, with 7 bases identical to TRBD1. V lost 5 bases and J lost 5; bases outside the gene matches: 8. Germline V lookup: CDR1 SNHLY, CDR2 FYNNEI. The CDR3 loop spans 15 amino acids. This CDR3 is CASSYSRQGTGELFF. DNA of the CDR3: TGTGCCAGCAGTTATTCAAGACAGGGAACCGGGGAGCTGTTTTTT. Looking up the rest from reference TRBV2 and TRBJ2-2 gives the full variable domain: EPEVTQTPSHQVTQMGQEVILRCVPISNHLYFYWYRQILGQKVEFLVSFYNNEISEKSEIFDDQFSVERPDGSNFTLKIRSTKLEDSAMYFCASSYSRQGTGELFFGEGSRLTVL.

The V call is TRBV3-1 (or the pseudogene TRBV3-2), the J call TRBJ1-4; tentative D call: TRBD1 (5 bases). V lost 4 bases and J lost 2, with 8 bases in between. This CDR3 spans 14 amino acids. The germline V gene encodes CDR1 LGHDT and CDR2 YNNKEL (reference sequence). CDR3 in amino acids: CASSLRDTNEKLFF. In nucleotides, the CDR3 is TGTGCCAGCAGCCTCAGGGATACTAATGAAAAACTGTTTTTT.

The rearrangement links TRBV18 to TRBJ1-2; D not resolved. The V end lost 3 bases, the J end lost 0 bases, and 8 bases lay between the germline ends. This CDR3 is built from 14 residues. Germline assignment: CDR1 KGHSH and CDR2 LQKENI. The chain's CDR3 is CASSPGVANYGYTF. Here the CDR3 DNA reads TGTGCCAGCTCACCGGGAGTCGCTAACTATGGCTACACCTTC.

This chain connects TRBV10-1 to TRBJ2-2, with D perhaps TRBD1 (5 bases). V was clipped by 8 bases and J by 2 bases, with 9 bases between them. This CDR3 has 13 residues. Germline CDR1 and CDR2: WNHNN and SYGVQD (reference sequence). The CDR3 coding sequence is TGCGCCAGCGGACACGAAAACACCGGGGAGCTGTTTTTT. Translated: CASGHENTGELFF.

The CDR3 DNA follows: TGTGCCAGCAGTTCAGGACAGGGCTTCAATCAGCCCCAGCATTTT. Translation: CASSSGQGFNQPQHF. V is TRBV7-9 and J is TRBJ1-5; 8 bases fit TRBD1. The V segment lost 6 bases and the J segment 3 bases; nucleotides outside the gene matches: 7. The CDR3 has 15 amino acids. Germline V gives CDR1 SEHNR, CDR2 FQNEAQ (reference sequence).

The gene calls are TRBV14 and TRBJ1-1; no definite D call. CDR1 and CDR2 from the germline V gene are SGHDN and FVKESK. The CDR3 is made up of 16 amino acids. Trimming cost V 4 bases and J 1 base, with 16 bases left between them. The CDR3 loop reads CASSLRAPRGNTEAFF. CDR3 sequence (DNA): TGTGCCAGCAGCCTCCGGGCCCCACGGGGGAACACTGAAGCTTTCTTT. The full variable domain, with the rest looked up from reference TRBV14 and TRBJ1-1, is EAGVTQFPSHSVIEKGQTVTLRCDPISGHDNLYWYRRVMGKEIKFLLHFVKESKQDESGMPNNRFLAERTGGTYSTLKVQPAELEDSGVYFCASSLRAPRGNTEAFFGQGTRLTVV.

This chain joins TRBV19 and TRBJ1-2; no definite D call. The V gene lost 0 bases and the J gene lost 5 bases, with 7 bases spanning the gap. There are 13 residues in the CDR3. Looked up from germline, CDR1 is LNHDA and CDR2 is SQIVND (reference sequence). The CDR3 coding sequence is TGTGCCAGTAGTATAGACGGGTTATATGGCTACACCTTC. This codes for CASSIDGLYGYTF. Looking up the rest from reference TRBV19 and TRBJ1-2 gives the full variable domain: DGGITQSPKYLFRKEGQNVTLSCEQNLNHDAMYWYRQDPGQGLRLIYYSQIVNDFQKGDIAEGYSVSREKKESFPLTVTSAQKNPTAFYLCASSIDGLYGYTFGSGTRLTVV.

The chain links TRBV19 to TRBJ2-3; no clear D. V dropped 5 bases and J dropped 8 bases, with 23 bases sitting between them. Germline values: CDR1 LNHDA, CDR2 SQIVND (reference sequence). The CDR3 length is 16 residues. In nucleotides, the CDR3 is TGTGCCAGTAGTTCCCGACCTCCGACTGGTCCGGGTACGCAGTATTTT. This gives the protein CASSSRPPTGPGTQYF.

The chain uses TRBV7-2 and TRBJ2-1; 9 bases agree with TRBD1. Germline-derived CDR1 and CDR2 are SGHTA and FQGNSA. Unmatched junction bases numbered 7, after V lost 5 bases and J lost 5 bases. This CDR3 region has 15 residues. The CDR3 is CASSLQGARDNEQFF. The CDR3 DNA is TGTGCCAGCAGCCTACAGGGGGCGCGGGACAATGAGCAGTTCTTC.

The V gene is TRBV19, the J gene TRBJ1-1; 8 positions match TRBD1. Germline CDR1 and CDR2: LNHDA and SQIVND (reference sequence). The J segment lost 9 bases and the V segment lost 5 bases, leaving 5 bases of the junction unmatched. CDR3 length equals 12 residues. CDR3 bases: TGTGCCAGTAGTCCACGGACAGGGAAAGCTTTCTTT. It is translated as CASSPRTGKAFF. Drawing the rest from reference TRBV19 and TRBJ1-1, the complete variable domain is DGGITQSPKYLFRKEGQNVTLSCEQNLNHDAMYWYRQDPGQGLRLIYYSQIVNDFQKGDIAEGYSVSREKKESFPLTVTSAQKNPTAFYLCASSPRTGKAFFGQGTRLTVV.

This clone was recorded once. The chain employs TRBV5-6 and TRBJ2-3; 11 bases agree with TRBD1. From germline, CDR1 is SGHDT and CDR2 YYEEEE. The junction had 7 bases not matched to a gene; V was cut back by 2 bases and J by 5 bases. This CDR3 has 16 residues. CDR3 sequence reads: CASSLRTGGLGDTQYF. The DNA for the CDR3 is TGTGCCAGCAGCTTACGGACAGGGGGCTTGGGAGATACGCAGTATTTT.

In this sample, this clone turned up a few times. The rearrangement joins TRBV5-1 to TRBJ2-1, with D possibly being TRBD2 (7 bases). CDR1 SGHRS and CDR2 YFSETQ come from the germline V gene. This CDR3 region has 15 residues. V gave up 0 bases and J gave up 7 bases, with 14 bases separating them. This chain's CDR3 is CASSLDPGGRNEQFF. The CDR3 DNA sequence: TGCGCCAGCAGCTTGGATCCGGGGGGCAGGAATGAGCAGTTCTTC.

This clone has just one count. The chain joins TRBV6-5 to TRBJ2-5, with D possibly TRBD1 on 5 matching bases. CDR1 and CDR2 (germline): MNHEY, SVGAGI. This CDR3 has 13 amino acids. The V end was cut by 10 bases, the J end by 9 bases, with 21 bases between. The CDR3 DNA sequence: TGTGCCACCCCGATAGGGGTGATAGTGGCCCAGTACTTC. Protein product: CATPIGVIVAQYF.

This clone appeared a single time. The chain combines TRBV7-9 with TRBJ1-3; TRBD1 is a possible D gene (6 bases). This CDR3 region has 16 residues. V shed 2 bases and J shed 8 bases, with 19 bases lying between them. Per the germline V gene, CDR1 is SEHNR and CDR2 is FQNEAQ (reference sequence). In DNA, the CDR3 is TGTGCCAGCAGCTTATCTCGGGGGGCAAGAGGACACACCATATATTTT. As protein: CASSLSRGARGHTIYF.

The chain recombines TRBV6-5 with TRBJ2-1; 9 positions match TRBD1. This CDR3 contains 15 residues. Germline trimming cut 7 bases from V and 6 bases from J; bases unmatched to any gene: 10. Germline V CDR1 and CDR2: MNHEY, SVGAGI. The CDR3 DNA reads TGTGCCAGCATTGGGACAGGGCAAATCATCAATGAGCAGTTCTTC. Encoded protein: CASIGTGQIINEQFF.

The chain is built from TRBV30 and TRBJ2-5; 8 nucleotides agree with TRBD1. The junction had 6 bases not matched to a gene; V was cut back by 2 bases and J by 1 base. This CDR3 comprises 15 residues. Germline CDR1 is GTSNPN and CDR2 is SVGIG (reference sequence). The CDR3 bases are TGTGCCTGGAGTTCACAGGGGGACCTCCAAGAGACCCAGTACTTC. Residues: CAWSSQGDLQETQYF.

J is TRBJ1-1 and V is TRBV6-6; 7 nucleotides match TRBD1. V trimming: 6 bases; J trimming: 7 bases; junction bases outside the gene matches: 5. This CDR3 region has 12 residues. Germline V gives CDR1 MNHNY, CDR2 SVGAGI (reference sequence). CDR3 sequence (DNA): TGTGCCAGCAGGCGCCGGGACAGTGAAGCTTTCTTT. This encodes CASRRRDSEAFF.

This chain connects TRBV28 to TRBJ1-1; D gene ambiguous. This CDR3 spans 13 amino acids. Trimming left V 7 bases short and J 6 bases short, with 15 bases between. CDR1 is MDHEN and CDR2 is SYDVKM in the germline V gene. CDR3 amino acids: CASNTGGGPEAFF. For the CDR3, the DNA is TGTGCCAGCAACACGGGAGGTGGGCCTGAAGCTTTCTTT.

This CDR3 is CASSPILGSLHF. The DNA for the CDR3 is TGTGCCAGCTCACCAATCTTGGGCTCCCTCCACTTT. The chain combines TRBV18 with TRBJ1-6; D gene unclear. The V gene's germline CDR1 is KGHSH and CDR2 LQKENI. Trimming removed 2 bases from V and 14 bases from J, with 10 bases in between. The length of the CDR3 is 12 residues.

The chain employs TRBV19 and TRBJ2-7; D not resolved. Per germline, CDR1 LNHDA and CDR2 SQIVND (reference sequence). V lost 5 bases to trimming and J lost 5 bases, with 13 bases between them. The CDR3 is 13 residues long. Here the CDR3 DNA reads TGTGCCAGTAGTCCCGCAGTCAGGCACGAGCAGTACTTC. Translated: CASSPAVRHEQYF.

This chain joins TRBV19 and TRBJ2-1; 7 bases fit TRBD2. V was clipped by 3 bases and J by 4 bases; unmatched bases: 6. Germline lookup yields CDR1 LNHDA and CDR2 SQIVND (reference sequence). This CDR3 contains 15 residues. The CDR3 bases are TGTGCCAGTAGTATGGGGACTACTACGTACAATGAGCAGTTCTTC. Translation: CASSMGTTTYNEQFF.

The chain joins TRBV19 to TRBJ2-1, with 14 positions matching TRBD2. The CDR3 is 19 residues long. CDR1 is LNHDA and CDR2 is SQIVND in the germline V gene (reference sequence). Trimming removed 3 bases from V and 8 bases from J; junction bases left unmatched: 15. CDR3 coding DNA: TGTGCCAGTAGTATTAGAGAACCTGGACTAGCGGGGGGAGGGCATGAGCAGTTCTTC. Translating gives CASSIREPGLAGGGHEQFF.

This chain uses TRBV19 with TRBJ2-2; D is perhaps TRBD1 (6 bases). Trimming removed 5 bases from V and 1 base from J, with 11 bases in between. Looked up from germline, CDR1 is LNHDA and CDR2 is SQIVND (reference sequence). The CDR3 length is 15 residues. CDR3 residues: CASSHRELNTGELFF. CDR3 DNA sequence: TGTGCCAGTAGTCACAGGGAGTTGAACACCGGGGAGCTGTTTTTT.

The rearrangement uses TRBV9 and TRBJ1-3, with TRBD1 matching 8 bases. This CDR3 contains 16 residues. The germline gives CDR1 SGDLS, CDR2 YYNGEE. V was pared by 4 bases and J by 3 bases, with 9 bases of the junction left unmatched. The CDR3 bases are TGTGCCAGCAGCCCAGTCCCACAGGGGGTTGGAAACACCATATATTTT. It codes for CASSPVPQGVGNTIYF.

The CDR3 is CASSYGTEYGYTF. CDR3 nucleotide sequence: TGTGCCAGCAGCTACGGGACAGAATATGGCTACACCTTC. The chain uses TRBV5-4 and TRBJ1-2, with TRBD1 matching 7 bases. The V segment lost 3 bases and the J segment 5 bases; nucleotides outside the gene matches: 4. Germline CDR1 and CDR2: SGHNT and YYREEE (reference sequence). CDR3 size: 13 residues.

Written as DNA, the CDR3 is TGTGCCAGCAGCACCGGGACTTCAAATGAGCAGTTCTTC. This encodes CASSTGTSNEQFF. The V and J genes are TRBV6-2 or TRBV6-3 and TRBJ2-1; possible D gene TRBD2, 6 bases. Germline V gene lookup returns CDR1 MNHEY and CDR2 SVGEGT. V was pared by 6 bases and J by 7 bases, with 13 bases between. This CDR3 comprises 13 residues.

The chain carries TRBV6-5 and TRBJ1-1; no firm D call. The length of the CDR3 is 13 residues. The germline V gene encodes CDR1 MNHEY and CDR2 SVGAGI. Trimming shortened V by 2 bases and J by 3 bases, and 7 bases separated the two germline ends. CDR3 loop: CASSYPGDTEAFF. CDR3 sequence (DNA): TGTGCCAGCAGTTACCCCGGGGACACTGAAGCTTTCTTT.

The genes are TRBV6-1 and TRBJ1-2; TRBD1 matches 7 bases. Trimming at V came to 1 base and at J to 7 bases, leaving 6 bases not matched to a gene. Per germline, CDR1 MNHNS and CDR2 SASEGT. The CDR3 sequence is 14 residues long. CDR3 protein: CASSEDRGGSGYTF. The DNA for the CDR3 is TGTGCCAGCAGTGAAGACAGGGGAGGCTCTGGCTACACCTTC.